This T cell receptor beta chain originates from a study of control samples from healthy donors and cancer patients. Clones were sequenced by immunoSEQ multiplex PCR, and TCRdb holds only the in-frame ones, with some missing. This sample has 350,000 to 450,000 clones, with 90% found just once. The material sequenced was PBMCs. The TCR was taken from a man between 35 and 55 years old with head and neck cancer.

The CDR3 spells CASSLSAGRRYNEQFF. DNA for the CDR3: TGTGCCAGCAGCTTAAGCGCCGGGAGGAGATACAATGAGCAGTTCTTC. This sequence joins TRBV7-2 and TRBJ2-1; 7 nucleotides agree with TRBD2. The CDR3 is 16 residues long. With V trimmed by 2 bases and J by 4 bases, 8 bases remained unmatched. Per germline, CDR1 SGHTA and CDR2 FQGNSA.